The entry below describes one T cell receptor (beta chain). Its antigen is not known. Free of recent acute infections or vaccinations, the donors were healthy HIV-negative adults. Both subsets, CD45RA+ naive and CD45RA-negative memory, were split from the CD4+ cells. These data belong to a study of shared clonotypes between healthy human individuals. Across the study: Per donor, CD8 memory used one plate, CD8 naive used two, CD4 memory used three and CD4 naive used three. General study findings and limits: Around 4.7% was the fraction of naive CD4 clonotypes found shared across several donors.

V lost 4 bases, J lost 8 bases, and 11 bases lay in between. Germline V gene lookup returns CDR1 MDHEN and CDR2 SYDVKM. This CDR3 is built from 12 residues. The method was immunoSEQ multiplex PCR; TCRdb's version includes in-frame clones alone and lacks a portion of them. The data hold more than 2 million clones, with 95% observed a single time. The chain couples TRBV28 to TRBJ1-1; no reliable D call. Input material: naive CD4+ T cells sorted from blood. Described subset: CD45RA+ positively selected. This sequence was found in a man between 18 and 35 years old in good health. CDR3 coding DNA: TGTGCCAGCAGTTCAAGCCTAGAGGAAGCTTTCTTT. It encodes CASSSSLEEAFF.